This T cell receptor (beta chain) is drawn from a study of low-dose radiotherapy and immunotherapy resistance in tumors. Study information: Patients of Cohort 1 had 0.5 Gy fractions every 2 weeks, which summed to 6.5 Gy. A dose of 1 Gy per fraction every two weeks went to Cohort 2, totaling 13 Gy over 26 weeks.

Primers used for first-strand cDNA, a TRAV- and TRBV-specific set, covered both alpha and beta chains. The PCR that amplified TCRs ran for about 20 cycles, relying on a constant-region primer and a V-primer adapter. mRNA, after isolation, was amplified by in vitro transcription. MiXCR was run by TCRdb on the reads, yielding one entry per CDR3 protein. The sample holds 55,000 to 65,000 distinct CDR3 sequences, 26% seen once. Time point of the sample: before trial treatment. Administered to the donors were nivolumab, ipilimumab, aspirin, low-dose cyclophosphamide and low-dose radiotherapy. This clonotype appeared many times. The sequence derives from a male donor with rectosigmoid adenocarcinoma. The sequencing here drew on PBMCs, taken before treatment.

The CDR3 DNA sequence: TGTGCCAGCAGGCGGTGGGTTGGAGAGACCCAGTACTTC. Amino acid sequence: CASRRWVGETQYF. The chain has TRBV6-2 or TRBV6-3 and TRBJ2-5; D call uncertain. CDR1 is MNHEY, CDR2 SVGEGT, per germline. This CDR3 contains 13 residues. Trimming pared 6 bases from V and 4 bases from J, leaving 12 bases between.